This T cell receptor (beta chain) comes out of a study of identical twins. After template switching added a universal primer site, the resulting cDNA carried unique molecular identifiers. MiXCR was run by TCRdb on the 5' RACE reads, yielding one entry per CDR3 protein. The data contain roughly 690,000 distinct CDR3 sequences, 21% of them singletons. This clonotype was counted ten times or more. Its specificity is unknown. This CDR3 is 13 amino acids long. The V end was cut by 0 bases, the J end by 2 bases, with 5 bases between. CDR1 is SGHRS and CDR2 is YFSETQ in the germline V gene. Study-level findings and limits: Cross-sectional statistics underpinned the conclusions; the same donors were not followed.

The same sample was also used in a study of T cells expressing NK-cell markers.

V gene TRBV5-1 combines with J gene TRBJ1-2, with D uncertain. The receptor was isolated from a woman under 30 in good health. Sequenced input: PBMCs. The CDR3 DNA reads as TGCGCCAGCAGCTTGGAACAGAACTATGGCTACACCTTC. Translating it yields CASSLEQNYGYTF.